What follows are 20 T cell receptor beta chains derived from one specimen sequenced in a study of T cells in Graves' hyperthyroidism and ophthalmopathy. Amplification yielded TCR beta CDR3 regions, with RNA transcripts as the source. The TCR CDR3 was amplified in a first-round RT-PCR using the HTBI primer set. Using its own MiXCR run on the multiplex PCR reads, TCRdb lists one record per CDR3 protein. The sample holds about 520,000 distinct CDR3 sequences, around 22% seen once. The sample was blood. Source of these receptors: a woman in her twenties or thirties with Graves' ophthalmopathy.

The V gene is TRBV9, the J gene TRBJ1-2, with D possibly being TRBD1 (5 bases). V was shortened by 6 bases and J by 6 bases, with 12 bases between the two germline ends. The V gene's germline CDR1 is SGDLS and CDR2 YYNGEE. This CDR3 comprises 12 residues. As DNA, the CDR3 is TGTGCCAGCATGGGGGGAATGGATGGCTACACCTTC. It is translated as CASMGGMDGYTF.

This clonotype was observed many times. The chain recombines TRBV12-3 or TRBV12-4 with TRBJ1-1; 7 nucleotides match TRBD1. This CDR3 comprises 14 residues. V was pared by 6 bases and J by 6 bases, with 10 bases of the junction left unmatched. The CDR3 is CASRYSRDSPEAFF. CDR3 nucleotides: TGTGCCAGCAGGTATTCTAGGGACAGCCCTGAAGCTTTCTTT.

V and J are TRBV2 and TRBJ1-1, with 8 nucleotides matching TRBD1. The germline V gene has CDR1 SNHLY and CDR2 FYNNEI. Trimming at V came to 6 bases and at J to 3 bases, leaving 12 bases not matched to a gene. The CDR3 covers 16 residues. CDR3 in amino acids: CASRGTGPAGYTEAFF. CDR3 DNA: TGTGCCAGCAGAGGGACAGGACCGGCCGGGTACACTGAAGCTTTCTTT. The variable domain in full, with the rest retrieved from reference TRBV2 and TRBJ1-1, is EPEVTQTPSHQVTQMGQEVILRCVPISNHLYFYWYRQILGQKVEFLVSFYNNEISEKSEIFDDQFSVERPDGSNFTLKIRSTKLEDSAMYFCASRGTGPAGYTEAFFGQGTRLTVV.

This clonotype was detected a few times. V is TRBV6-1 and J is TRBJ1-1; D may be TRBD1 (6 bases). The CDR3 loop spans 13 amino acids. V lost 6 bases to trimming and J lost 7 bases, with 15 bases between them. Germline V gene data show CDR1 as MNHNS and CDR2 as SASEGT. DNA for the CDR3: TGTGCCAGCAGCGCGATCGGGACATTTGAAGCTTTCTTT. It codes for CASSAIGTFEAFF.

The sample holds many counts of this clonotype. The chain carries TRBV20-1 and TRBJ2-7; weak D call: TRBD1 (7 bases). CDR3 size: 13 residues. Germline V CDR1 and CDR2: DFQATT, SNEGSKA (reference sequence). Trimming stripped 7 bases from V and 4 bases from J, with 17 bases between. CDR3 region: CSVAGGRGYEQYF. CDR3 nucleotides: TGCAGTGTTGCCGGGGGCAGGGGGTACGAGCAGTACTTC.

This clonotype was detected many times. The gene calls are TRBV24-1 and TRBJ2-5; D may correspond to TRBD1 or TRBD2 (5 bases each). The V gene's germline CDR1 is KGHDR and CDR2 SFDVKD. The CDR3 runs to 15 residues. The germline V and J ends were trimmed by 3 bases and 1 base, with 11 bases remaining between them. The CDR3, as DNA: TGTGCCACCAGTGATGGGACGGAACTCCAAGAGACCCAGTACTTC. Translating gives CATSDGTELQETQYF.

CDR3 region: CASSVKTTGELFF. CDR3 sequence (DNA): TGTGCCAGCAGTGTCAAAACCACCGGGGAGCTGTTTTTT. The chain combines TRBV2 with TRBJ2-2, with D unclear. CDR1 and CDR2 from the germline V gene are SNHLY and FYNNEI. The CDR3 covers 13 residues. With 4 bases removed from V and 4 bases from J, the gap between germline ends came to 7 bases.

There are many counts of this clonotype. The chain links TRBV20-1 to TRBJ2-7; 8 bases align to TRBD2. Germline V lookup: CDR1 DFQATT, CDR2 SNEGSKA (reference sequence). V lost 7 bases and J lost 6; bases outside the gene matches: 5. The CDR3 covers 11 residues. Here the CDR3 DNA reads TGCAGTGTCGTGCGGGGGGTCGAGCAGTACTTC. Protein: CSVVRGVEQYF.

The J gene is TRBJ2-7, the V gene TRBV28; D is unclear. CDR3 length equals 14 residues. The ends were cut back, 3 bases at V and 2 bases at J, with 11 bases in the middle. Per the germline V gene, CDR1 is MDHEN and CDR2 is SYDVKM. DNA of the CDR3: TGTGCCAGCAGTTTTCGTAGGGCTACCTACGAGCAGTACTTC. This sequence encodes CASSFRRATYEQYF. Supplemented by reference TRBV28 and TRBJ2-7, the full variable domain reads DVKVTQSSRYLVKRTGEKVFLECVQDMDHENMFWYRQDPGLGLRLIYFSYDVKMKEKGDIPEGYSVSREKKERFSLILESASTNQTSMYLCASSFRRATYEQYFGPGTRLTVT.

This clonotype was seen a few times. The genes are TRBV19 and TRBJ1-1, with TRBD1 identical over 10 bases. V lost 3 bases and J lost 6; bases outside the gene matches: 28. Germline CDR1 is LNHDA and CDR2 is SQIVND (reference sequence). This CDR3 is 22 amino acids long. CDR3 residues: CASSIKTTQGRDRGRRTAEAFF. The CDR3 coding sequence is TGTGCCAGTAGTATCAAGACCACACAGGGGCGGGACAGGGGTCGTCGGACGGCTGAAGCTTTCTTT.

This clonotype was observed at least ten times. V and J are TRBV19 and TRBJ2-2; D remains unclear. V lost 5 bases and J 7 bases, leaving 11 bases between the germline ends. This CDR3 is 13 amino acids long. CDR1 is LNHDA and CDR2 is SQIVND in the germline V gene (reference sequence). CDR3: CASSVRDGGELFF. In DNA form, the CDR3 reads TGTGCCAGTAGTGTTAGGGATGGCGGGGAGCTGTTTTTT. Drawing the rest from reference TRBV19 and TRBJ2-2, the complete variable domain is DGGITQSPKYLFRKEGQNVTLSCEQNLNHDAMYWYRQDPGQGLRLIYYSQIVNDFQKGDIAEGYSVSREKKESFPLTVTSAQKNPTAFYLCASSVRDGGELFFGEGSRLTVL.

This clonotype was counted between two and nine times. This chain joins TRBV5-8 and TRBJ2-4; D might be TRBD2 (6 bases). V dropped 3 bases and J dropped 3 bases, with 16 bases sitting between them. This CDR3 has 16 amino acids. The germline V gene has CDR1 SGHTS and CDR2 YDEGEE. CDR3 amino acids: CASSSRGAGSKNIQYF. The CDR3 bases are TGTGCCAGCAGCTCGAGAGGCGCGGGGAGCAAAAACATTCAGTACTTC.

This clonotype was recorded many times. The V gene is TRBV19, the J gene TRBJ1-5; D remains ambiguous. The CDR3 runs 15 residues. Looked up from germline, CDR1 is LNHDA and CDR2 is SQIVND (reference sequence). With 6 bases removed from V and 2 bases from J, the gap between germline ends came to 14 bases. CDR3 residues: CASRPSGQGNQPQHF. The CDR3 region has the DNA TGTGCCAGTAGGCCTTCGGGTCAGGGCAATCAGCCCCAGCATTTT.

The rearrangement uses TRBV5-1 and TRBJ2-7; D not certain. The V gene lost 0 bases and the J gene lost 7 bases, with 8 bases spanning the gap. The CDR3 consists of 12 residues. Per the germline V gene, CDR1 is SGHRS and CDR2 is YFSETQ. CDR3 loop: CASSLALGEQYF. CDR3 nucleotides: TGCGCCAGCAGCTTGGCCTTGGGGGAGCAGTACTTC.

This chain uses TRBV6-1 with TRBJ2-5, with a weak D call TRBD2 (5 bases). Germline V gives CDR1 MNHNS, CDR2 SASEGT. Deletions cut 7 bases from V and 1 base from J, with 13 bases between. The length of the CDR3 is 14 residues. The CDR3 coding sequence is TGTGCCAGCACCCGGACTGGATCCCAAGAGACCCAGTACTTC. Encoded protein: CASTRTGSQETQYF.

This clonotype was picked up a small number of times. The genes are TRBV2 and TRBJ2-2; TRBD2 matches 9 bases. V lost 5 bases, J lost 6 bases, and 10 bases stayed unmatched. The germline V gene has CDR1 SNHLY and CDR2 FYNNEI. The CDR3 is 16 amino acids. CDR3: CASSKGAGGVAGELFF. The CDR3 nucleotides are TGTGCCAGCAGTAAAGGGGCGGGAGGGGTCGCCGGGGAGCTGTTTTTT. Full variable domain (remainder filled in from reference TRBV2 and TRBJ2-2): EPEVTQTPSHQVTQMGQEVILRCVPISNHLYFYWYRQILGQKVEFLVSFYNNEISEKSEIFDDQFSVERPDGSNFTLKIRSTKLEDSAMYFCASSKGAGGVAGELFFGEGSRLTVL.

The chain carries TRBV5-4 and TRBJ1-1, with unresolved D. The CDR3 totals 16 residues. Trimming removed 0 bases at V and 4 bases at J, with 16 bases between. Per germline, CDR1 SGHNT and CDR2 YYREEE (reference sequence). Written as DNA, the CDR3 is TGTGCCAGCAGCTTGGGTGGAGGGATTTCGAGCACTGAAGCTTTCTTT. Amino acid sequence: CASSLGGGISSTEAFF.

This clonotype occurred a few times. This rearrangement joins TRBV20-1 to TRBJ2-7; D is unclear. Germline V CDR1 and CDR2: DFQATT, SNEGSKA (reference sequence). The CDR3 has 15 residues. Trimming took 0 bases from V and 4 from J, leaving 16 bases between them. The CDR3: CSARDQSRTRYEQYF. The CDR3 DNA reads as TGCAGTGCTAGAGATCAAAGCCGGACGAGATACGAGCAGTACTTC.

The table lists this clonotype with many counts. The chain couples TRBV28 to TRBJ1-5, with TRBD1 identical over 9 bases. Per germline, CDR1 MDHEN and CDR2 SYDVKM. This CDR3 is built from 17 residues. The ends lost 1 base at V and 0 bases at J; junction bases unmatched: 4. CDR3 region: CASSLFRDRDSNQPQHF. DNA for the CDR3: TGTGCCAGCAGTTTATTCCGGGACAGGGATAGCAATCAGCCCCAGCATTTT.

This clonotype was observed many times. This chain links TRBV7-2 with TRBJ1-1, with 10 bases that match TRBD1. The trim removed 5 bases at V and 8 bases at J, leaving 11 bases unmatched. CDR1 is SGHTA, CDR2 FQGNSA, per germline. The CDR3 runs to 15 residues. Here the CDR3 reads CASSPIRDRGREAFF. CDR3 nucleotide sequence: TGTGCCAGCAGCCCAATCCGGGACAGGGGTCGGGAAGCTTTCTTT.